This TCR beta chain is from a study of T-cell reconstitution after alpha-beta-depleted transplantation in children. Unique molecular identifiers were incorporated when the TCRbeta library was constructed. TCRdb re-called the PCR reads through MiXCR, storing one row per CDR3 protein. The table records 260,000 or so distinct CDR3 sequences, around 12% of them present only once. V was cut by 0 bases and J by 6 bases, with 12 bases left in between. Looked up from germline, CDR1 is LGHNA and CDR2 is YSLEER. CDR3 size: 14 residues. This clonotype was counted many times. The rearrangement joins TRBV4-3 to TRBJ2-7; D gene uncertain. The TCR comes from a human donor who donated a stem cell graft to a child with acute lymphoblastic leukemia. The source was PBMCs from the stem cell graft donor, collected from the stem cell graft. The CDR3 nucleotides read TGCGCCAGCAGCCAAGAGGAAGGATTTGGCGAGCAGTACTTC. It specifies CASSQEEGFGEQYF.